What follows are 13 T cell receptor beta chains derived from one specimen sequenced in a study of shared clonotypes between healthy human individuals. Profiled with immunoSEQ multiplex PCR; TCRdb holds only in-frame clones, not every one. The repertoire holds roughly 100,000 clones, with roughly 66% as singletons. Sequenced input: memory CD8+ T cells sorted from blood. The sample's subset: CD45RO+ cells pooled with CCR7-negative TemRA cells. These TCRs come from a woman younger than 45 in good health.

The chain joins TRBV11-2 to TRBJ2-7, with a possible D match to TRBD1 (7 bases). Germline CDR1 is SGHAT and CDR2 is FQNNGV. V was shortened by 0 bases and J by 0 bases, with 12 bases between the two germline ends. This CDR3 has 16 amino acids. This chain's CDR3 is CASSLDRGAGSYEQYF. CDR3 in DNA: TGTGCCAGCAGCTTAGACAGGGGGGCAGGCTCCTACGAGCAGTACTTC.

The gene calls are TRBV27 and TRBJ2-7, with 10 nucleotides matching TRBD2. After removal of 4 bases from V and 4 bases from J, the junction contained 16 bases not matched to a gene. CDR3 length: 18 residues. In germline, CDR1 is MNHEY, CDR2 SMNVEV (reference sequence). As DNA, the CDR3 is TGTGCCAGCAGTTCATCTATGCGCTCGGGACTAGCGATTTACGAGCAGTACTTC. This translates into CASSSSMRSGLAIYEQYF.

This rearrangement joins TRBV2 to TRBJ1-2; possible D gene TRBD1, 6 bases. Germline V gene data show CDR1 as SNHLY and CDR2 as FYNNEI. CDR3 length: 15 amino acids. Trimming left V 2 bases short and J 4 bases short, with 14 bases between. CDR3 nucleotides: TGTGCCAGCAGTGAATACAGGGAGTCTACCTATGGCTACACCTTC. Residues: CASSEYRESTYGYTF.

With respect to this clone: With a much larger clone just one base away, this may be a read error. The chain recombines TRBV28 with TRBJ2-6; 10 positions match TRBD2. This CDR3 has 18 amino acids. Germline values: CDR1 MDHEN, CDR2 SYDVKM. The CDR3 reads CASRPPAGGSSEANVLTF. The DNA for the CDR3 is TGTGCCAGCAGGCCGCCAGCGGGAGGGTCCTCTGAGGCCAACGTCCTGACTTTC.

This clone is a singleton in its sample. The V gene is TRBV28, the J gene TRBJ1-5; D ambiguous. Trimming removed 5 bases at V and 0 bases at J, with 20 bases between. CDR1 is MDHEN and CDR2 is SYDVKM in the germline V gene. The CDR3 is 18 amino acids. DNA for the CDR3: TGTGCCAGCAGTACATCATTCCTAGAAACCCGTAGCAATCAGCCCCAGCATTTT. It yields the protein CASSTSFLETRSNQPQHF. The variable domain in full, completed from reference TRBV28 and TRBJ1-5, reads DVKVTQSSRYLVKRTGEKVFLECVQDMDHENMFWYRQDPGLGLRLIYFSYDVKMKEKGDIPEGYSVSREKKERFSLILESASTNQTSMYLCASSTSFLETRSNQPQHFGDGTRLSIL.

This clone has only a few counts. This sequence joins TRBV28 and TRBJ2-1, with 14 bases that match TRBD2. V lost 5 bases to trimming and J lost 2 bases; unmatched junction nucleotides: 11. The CDR3 covers 19 residues. In germline, CDR1 is MDHEN, CDR2 SYDVKM. The CDR3 region has the DNA TGTGCCAGCAGTCCTAACCCATGGACTAGCGGGAGGACCTACAATGAGCAGTTCTTC. Translated: CASSPNPWTSGRTYNEQFF.

This chain connects TRBV29-1 to TRBJ1-1, with D maybe TRBD1 (5 bases). The germline V gene has CDR1 SQVTM and CDR2 ANQGSEA. The V and J ends lost 6 bases and 0 bases respectively, with 20 bases between them. The CDR3 has 16 residues. The CDR3 DNA reads as TGCAGCGTGGAAAAGGGGCAGCAAAGAATGAACACTGAAGCTTTCTTT. Translating it yields CSVEKGQQRMNTEAFF.

This clone was detected ten times or more. The chain is built from TRBV7-3 and TRBJ2-2; no firm D call. The CDR3 is 15 residues long. V lost 1 base and J lost 6, with 12 bases in between. Germline values: CDR1 SGHTA, CDR2 FQGTGA. The CDR3 reads CASSLIVSGPGELFF. CDR3 coding DNA: TGTGCCAGCAGCTTAATAGTATCCGGACCCGGGGAGCTGTTTTTT.

This clone occurred many times. V is TRBV6-6 and J is TRBJ2-3; tentatively, D is TRBD1 or TRBD2 (5 bases each). Germline V gene sequence: CDR1 MNHNY, CDR2 SVGAGI (reference sequence). V lost 3 bases to trimming and J lost 5 bases, with 15 bases between them. The CDR3 has 15 amino acids. Here the CDR3 DNA reads TGTGCCAGCAGTTATTATTGGGGGACGAGAGATACGCAGTATTTT. Protein product: CASSYYWGTRDTQYF.

The chain links TRBV25-1 to TRBJ2-1, with D perhaps matching TRBD2 (6 bases). Germline CDR1 and CDR2: MGHDK and SYGVNS. V was pared by 4 bases and J by 12 bases, with 28 bases between. This CDR3 is 17 amino acids long. For the CDR3, the DNA is TGTGCCAGCAGTGGGAGGGACGAGGTCCCCGCAGCAGCAGGGCAGTTCTTC. This translates into CASSGRDEVPAAAGQFF. Variable domain in full (rest from reference TRBV25-1 and TRBJ2-1): EADIYQTPRYLVIGTGKKITLECSQTMGHDKMYWYQQDPGMELHLIHYSYGVNSTEKGDLSSESTVSRIRTEHFPLTLESARPSHTSQYLCASSGRDEVPAAAGQFFGPGTRLTVL.

This clone has only one observation. The chain recombines TRBV29-1 with TRBJ2-1; TRBD2 agrees at 10 bases. Losses at the gene ends were 5 bases for V and 8 bases for J; bases not matched to a gene: 3. The CDR3 has 12 residues. The germline V gene has CDR1 SQVTM and CDR2 ANQGSEA. The CDR3 sequence: CSVLLAGYEQFF. CDR3 in DNA: TGCAGCGTTCTACTAGCGGGGTATGAGCAGTTCTTC.

This clone was seen only once. Distinct nucleotide sequences in the sample also encode this CDR3. The chain joins TRBV7-9 to TRBJ2-1, with 8 positions matching TRBD2. The CDR3 length is 16 residues. The trim removed 5 bases at V and 2 bases at J, leaving 8 bases unmatched. Per germline, CDR1 SEHNR and CDR2 FQNEAQ (reference sequence). CDR3 residues: CASSPRGGSAYNEQFF. The DNA of the CDR3 is TGTGCCAGCAGCCCCCGCGGGGGGAGTGCCTACAATGAGCAGTTCTTC.

This clone was observed a handful of times. This rearrangement joins TRBV9 to TRBJ1-3, with TRBD1 as a possible D gene (5 bases). Germline loops: CDR1 SGDLS, CDR2 YYNGEE. Between the trimmed V and J ends, which lost 0 bases and 6 bases, there was a span of 13 bases. This CDR3 is built from 15 residues. The CDR3 here is CASSVAWGVTNTIYF. The CDR3 DNA reads TGTGCCAGCAGCGTAGCTTGGGGGGTGACAAACACCATATATTTT.